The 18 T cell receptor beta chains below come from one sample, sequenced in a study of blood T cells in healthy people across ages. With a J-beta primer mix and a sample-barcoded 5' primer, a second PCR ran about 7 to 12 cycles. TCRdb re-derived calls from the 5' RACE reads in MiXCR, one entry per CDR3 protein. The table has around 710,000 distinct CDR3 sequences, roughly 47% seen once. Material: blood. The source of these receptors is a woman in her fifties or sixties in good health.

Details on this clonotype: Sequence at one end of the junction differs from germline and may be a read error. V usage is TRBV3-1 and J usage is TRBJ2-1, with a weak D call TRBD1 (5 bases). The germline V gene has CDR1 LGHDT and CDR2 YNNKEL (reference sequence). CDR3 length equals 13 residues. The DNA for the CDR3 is TGTGTCAGCAGCGCCGTGGGGCCATCGCAGCAGTTCTTC. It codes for CVSSAVGPSQQFF.

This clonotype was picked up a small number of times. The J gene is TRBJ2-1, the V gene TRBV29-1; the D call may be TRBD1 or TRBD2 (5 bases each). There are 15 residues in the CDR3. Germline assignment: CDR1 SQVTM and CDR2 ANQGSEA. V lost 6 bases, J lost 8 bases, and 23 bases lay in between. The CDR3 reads CSVRDPAARGHEQFF. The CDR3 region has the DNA TGCAGCGTCCGGGACCCAGCCGCGAGGGGCCATGAGCAGTTCTTC.

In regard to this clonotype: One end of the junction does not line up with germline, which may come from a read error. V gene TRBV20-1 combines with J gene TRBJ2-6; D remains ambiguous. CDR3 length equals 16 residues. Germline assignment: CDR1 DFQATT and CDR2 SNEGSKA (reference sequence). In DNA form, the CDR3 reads TGCAGTCCTAGAGCCCCGGCGTGGGCTGGGGCCAACGTCCTGACTTTC. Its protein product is CSPRAPAWAGANVLTF.

The CDR3 DNA reads as TGTGCCAGCAGGGCCCCTGAGGTATACAATGAGCAGTTCTTC. Its protein product is CASRAPEVYNEQFF. J is TRBJ2-1 and V is TRBV6-2 or TRBV6-3; D is uncertain. CDR1 and CDR2 from the germline V gene are MNHEY and SVGEGT. CDR3 length: 14 amino acids. Between the trimmed V and J ends, which lost 6 bases and 4 bases, there was a span of 13 bases.

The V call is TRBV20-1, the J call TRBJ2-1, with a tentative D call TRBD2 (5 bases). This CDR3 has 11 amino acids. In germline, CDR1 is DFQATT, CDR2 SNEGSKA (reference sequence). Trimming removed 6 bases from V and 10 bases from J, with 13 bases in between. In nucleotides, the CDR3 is TGCAGTGCCTCAGCGGCCAGAGAGCAGTTCTTC. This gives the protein CSASAAREQFF.

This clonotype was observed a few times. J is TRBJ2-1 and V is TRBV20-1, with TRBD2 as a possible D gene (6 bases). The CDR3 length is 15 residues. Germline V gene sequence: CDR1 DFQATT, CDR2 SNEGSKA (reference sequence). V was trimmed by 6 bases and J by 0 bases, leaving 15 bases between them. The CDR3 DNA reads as TGCAGTGCCCAACCGGGGGTACACTCCTACAATGAGCAGTTCTTC. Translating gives CSAQPGVHSYNEQFF.

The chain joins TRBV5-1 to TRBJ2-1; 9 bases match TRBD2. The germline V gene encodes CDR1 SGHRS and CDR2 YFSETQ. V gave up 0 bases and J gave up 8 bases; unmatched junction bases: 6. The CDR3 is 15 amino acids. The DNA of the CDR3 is TGCGCCAGCAGCTTGGCGCGGGGGGGGGTCGATGAGCAGTTCTTC. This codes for CASSLARGGVDEQFF.

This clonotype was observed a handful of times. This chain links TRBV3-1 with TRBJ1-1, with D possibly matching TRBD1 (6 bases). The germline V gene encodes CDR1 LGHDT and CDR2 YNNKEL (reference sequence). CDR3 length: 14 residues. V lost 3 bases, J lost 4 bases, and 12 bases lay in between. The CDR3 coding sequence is TGTGCCAGCAGCCACAGGGGAGGGGGCACTGAAGCTTTCTTT. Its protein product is CASSHRGGGTEAFF.

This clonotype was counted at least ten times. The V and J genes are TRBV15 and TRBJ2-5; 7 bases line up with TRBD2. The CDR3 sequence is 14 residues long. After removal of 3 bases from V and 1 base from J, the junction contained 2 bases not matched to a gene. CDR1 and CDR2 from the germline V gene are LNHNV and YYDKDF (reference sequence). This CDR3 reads CATSRLAAQETQYF. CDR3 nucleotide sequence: TGTGCCACCAGCAGGCTAGCGGCCCAAGAGACCCAGTACTTC.

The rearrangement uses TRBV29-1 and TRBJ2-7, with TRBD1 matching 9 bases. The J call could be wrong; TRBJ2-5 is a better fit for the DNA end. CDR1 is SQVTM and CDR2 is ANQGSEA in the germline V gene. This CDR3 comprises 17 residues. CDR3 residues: CSVEEGRYRGLFETQYF. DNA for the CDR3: TGCAGCGTTGAGGAGGGGCGCTACAGGGGGCTTTTTGAGACCCAGTACTTC.

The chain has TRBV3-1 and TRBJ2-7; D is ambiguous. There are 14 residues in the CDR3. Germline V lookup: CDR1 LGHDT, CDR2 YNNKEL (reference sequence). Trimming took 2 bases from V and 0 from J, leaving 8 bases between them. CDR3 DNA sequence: TGTGCCAGCAGCCAACTTCCCAGCTCCTACGAGCAGTACTTC. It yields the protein CASSQLPSSYEQYF.

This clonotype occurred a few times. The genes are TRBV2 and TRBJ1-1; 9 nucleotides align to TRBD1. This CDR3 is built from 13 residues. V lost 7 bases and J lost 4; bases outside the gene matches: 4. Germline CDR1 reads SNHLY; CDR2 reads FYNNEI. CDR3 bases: TGTGCCAGCACCGGACAGGGGATCACTGAAGCTTTCTTT. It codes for CASTGQGITEAFF. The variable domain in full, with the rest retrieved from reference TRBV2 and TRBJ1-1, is EPEVTQTPSHQVTQMGQEVILRCVPISNHLYFYWYRQILGQKVEFLVSFYNNEISEKSEIFDDQFSVERPDGSNFTLKIRSTKLEDSAMYFCASTGQGITEAFFGQGTRLTVV.

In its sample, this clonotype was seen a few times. CDR3 sequence (DNA): TGTGCCAGCAGCTCCTGGGACAGGGGATACGAGCAGTACTTC. Amino acid sequence: CASSSWDRGYEQYF. The V call is TRBV7-2, the J call TRBJ2-7; 10 bases map to TRBD1. Germline CDR1 SGHTA, CDR2 FQGNSA. This CDR3 contains 14 residues. J lost 4 bases, V lost 4 bases, and 4 bases had no gene match.

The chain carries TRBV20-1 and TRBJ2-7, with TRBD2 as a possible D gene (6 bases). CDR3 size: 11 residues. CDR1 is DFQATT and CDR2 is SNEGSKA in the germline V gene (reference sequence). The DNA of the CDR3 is TGCATACTGGGGGGAGGCTACGAGCAGTACTTC. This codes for CILGGGYEQYF.

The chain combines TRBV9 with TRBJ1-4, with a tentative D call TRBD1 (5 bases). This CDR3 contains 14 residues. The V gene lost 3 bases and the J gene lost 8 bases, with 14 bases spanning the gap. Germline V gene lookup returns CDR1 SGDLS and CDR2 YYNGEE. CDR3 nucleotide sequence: TGTGCCAGCAGCGACGGGACGGGAGCCGAAAAACTGTTTTTT. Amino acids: CASSDGTGAEKLFF. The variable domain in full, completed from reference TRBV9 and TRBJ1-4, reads DSGVTQTPKHLITATGQRVTLRCSPRSGDLSVYWYQQSLDQGLQFLIQYYNGEERAKGNILERFSAQQFPDLHSELNLSSLELGDSALYFCASSDGTGAEKLFFGSGTQLSVL.

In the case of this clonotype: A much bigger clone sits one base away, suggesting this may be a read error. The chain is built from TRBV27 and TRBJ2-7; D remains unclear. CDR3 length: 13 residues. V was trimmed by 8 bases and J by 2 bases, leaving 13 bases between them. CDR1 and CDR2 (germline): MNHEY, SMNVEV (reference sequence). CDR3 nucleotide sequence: TGTGCCAGCCGTCCGGGCAGCGCCTACGAGCAGTACTTC. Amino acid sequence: CASRPGSAYEQYF.

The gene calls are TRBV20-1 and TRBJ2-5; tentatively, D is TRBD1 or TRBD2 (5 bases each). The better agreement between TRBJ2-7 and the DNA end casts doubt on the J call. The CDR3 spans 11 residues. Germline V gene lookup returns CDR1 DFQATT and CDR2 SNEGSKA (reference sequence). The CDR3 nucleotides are TGCAGTGCCTCCGAGGGGCGCGAGCAGTACTTC. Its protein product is CSASEGREQYF.

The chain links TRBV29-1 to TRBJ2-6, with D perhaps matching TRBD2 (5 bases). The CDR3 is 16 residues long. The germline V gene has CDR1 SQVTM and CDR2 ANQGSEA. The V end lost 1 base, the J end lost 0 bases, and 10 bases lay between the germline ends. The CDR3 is CSVEALAGSGANVLTF. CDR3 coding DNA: TGCAGCGTTGAAGCCCTTGCGGGCTCTGGGGCCAACGTCCTGACTTTC.